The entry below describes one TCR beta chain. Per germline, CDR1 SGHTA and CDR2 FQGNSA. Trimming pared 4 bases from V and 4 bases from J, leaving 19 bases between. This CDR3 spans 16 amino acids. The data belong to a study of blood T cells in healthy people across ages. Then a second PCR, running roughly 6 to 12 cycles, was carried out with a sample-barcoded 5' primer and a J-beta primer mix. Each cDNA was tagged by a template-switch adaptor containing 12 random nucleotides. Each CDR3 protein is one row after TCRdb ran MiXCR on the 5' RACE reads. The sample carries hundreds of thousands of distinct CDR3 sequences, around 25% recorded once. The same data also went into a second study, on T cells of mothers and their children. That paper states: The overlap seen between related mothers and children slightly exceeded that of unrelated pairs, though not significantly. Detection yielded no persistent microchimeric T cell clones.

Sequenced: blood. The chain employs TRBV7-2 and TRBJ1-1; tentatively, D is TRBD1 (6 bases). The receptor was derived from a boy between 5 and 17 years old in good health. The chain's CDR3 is CASSSFGAGAPTEAFF. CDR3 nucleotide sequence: TGTGCCAGCAGCTCCTTCGGGGCGGGGGCGCCCACTGAAGCTTTCTTT.